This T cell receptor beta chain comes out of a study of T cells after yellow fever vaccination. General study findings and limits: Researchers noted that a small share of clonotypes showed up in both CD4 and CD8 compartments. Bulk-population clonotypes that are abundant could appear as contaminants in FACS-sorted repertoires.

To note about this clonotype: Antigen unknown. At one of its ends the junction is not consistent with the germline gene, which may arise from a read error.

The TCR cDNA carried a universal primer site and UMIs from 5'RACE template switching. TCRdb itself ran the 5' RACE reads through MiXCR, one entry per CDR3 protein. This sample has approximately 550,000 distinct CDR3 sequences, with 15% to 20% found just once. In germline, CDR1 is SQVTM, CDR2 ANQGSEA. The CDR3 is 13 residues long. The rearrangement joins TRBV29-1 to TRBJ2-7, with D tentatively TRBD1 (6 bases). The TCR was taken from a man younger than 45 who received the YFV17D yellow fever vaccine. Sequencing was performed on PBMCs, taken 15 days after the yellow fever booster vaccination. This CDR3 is CSVTDRSSYEQSF. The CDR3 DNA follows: TGCAGCGTGACTGACAGGTCCTCCTACGAGCAGTCCTTC.